What follows are 12 T cell receptor beta chains derived from one specimen sequenced in a study of cytomegalovirus exposure and HLA in healthy donors. The PCR had 60 Vbeta and 13 Jbeta primers. Sequenced by immunoSEQ multiplex PCR; TCRdb stores in-frame clones only, minus some. The sample yields roughly 190,000 clones, approximately 59% seen once. Sequencing was carried out using PBMCs. All receptors come from a man aged 35 to 55 in good health and CMV-seronegative.

The chain employs TRBV29-1 and TRBJ2-5, with TRBD2 matching 14 bases. Germline V CDR1 and CDR2: SQVTM, ANQGSEA. With 8 bases clipped from V and 5 bases from J, the junction kept 16 bases outside the gene matches. This CDR3 region has 17 residues. CDR3 loop: CSCKTPMGLAGVETQYF. The CDR3 DNA follows: TGCAGCTGTAAGACCCCGATGGGACTAGCGGGGGTTGAGACCCAGTACTTC.

The genes are TRBV7-2 and TRBJ1-5, with TRBD1 matching 8 bases. The germline V gene has CDR1 SGHTA and CDR2 FQGNSA. With 5 bases clipped from V and 3 bases from J, the junction kept 12 bases outside the gene matches. CDR3 length: 17 residues. CDR3 in amino acids: CASSLGTGGPLNQPQHF. Here the CDR3 DNA reads TGTGCCAGCAGCCTCGGGACAGGAGGGCCCCTCAATCAGCCCCAGCATTTT.

CDR3 amino acids: CASSLAGGTTVAKNIQYF. The CDR3 DNA reads TGTGCCAGCAGCTTGGCGGGGGGTACAACAGTAGCCAAAAACATTCAGTACTTC. The rearrangement links TRBV5-5 to TRBJ2-4; 7 bases are shared with TRBD2. The CDR3 length is 18 residues. V lost 0 bases to trimming and J lost 0 bases; unmatched junction nucleotides: 9. Per the germline V gene, CDR1 is SGHKS and CDR2 is YYEKEE (reference sequence).

The chain joins TRBV19 to TRBJ2-7, with 8 positions matching TRBD2. Germline V gives CDR1 LNHDA, CDR2 SQIVND (reference sequence). The CDR3 sequence is 14 residues long. Unmatched junction bases numbered 8, after V lost 10 bases and J lost 0 bases. CDR3 amino acids: CATTGGRSSYEQYF. CDR3 DNA sequence: TGTGCCACCACGGGCGGGAGGAGCTCCTACGAGCAGTACTTC.

The rearrangement links TRBV27 to TRBJ2-1, with TRBD2 identical over 14 bases. V lost 4 bases, J lost 9 bases, and 5 bases stayed unmatched. The CDR3 spans 15 residues. The V gene's germline CDR1 is MNHEY and CDR2 SMNVEV (reference sequence). The CDR3 protein is CASSSRLAGGFEQFF. The CDR3 nucleotides are TGTGCCAGCAGTTCGCGACTAGCGGGAGGGTTTGAGCAGTTCTTC.

The CDR3, as DNA: TGTGCCAGCAGCTTAGATCGAACCGGGAGGCAGTTCTTC. It encodes CASSLDRTGRQFF. V is TRBV11-2 and J is TRBJ2-1, with D perhaps matching TRBD2 (6 bases). The CDR3 runs 13 residues. V shed 0 bases and J shed 12 bases, with 12 bases lying between them. Germline CDR1 and CDR2: SGHAT and FQNNGV.

The V gene is TRBV6-5, the J gene TRBJ1-2; D may be TRBD1 (5 bases). Germline CDR1 MNHEY, CDR2 SVGAGI. The CDR3 is 16 amino acids. Trimming cost V 0 bases and J 4 bases, with 15 bases left between them. The CDR3 region has the DNA TGTGCCAGCAGTTACTCGAGGAGGGGCGAGATCTATGGCTACACCTTC. The encoded protein is CASSYSRRGEIYGYTF.

The chain recombines TRBV7-8 with TRBJ2-5, with 9 bases lining up with TRBD2. The J call may be faulty, since TRBJ2-7 better matches the DNA end. CDR3 size: 17 residues. Germline CDR1 is SGHVS and CDR2 is FQNEAQ. The CDR3 loop reads CASSSLRSGSTRYEQYF. In DNA, the CDR3 is TGTGCCAGCAGCTCCCTGCGTAGCGGGAGCACGAGGTACGAGCAGTACTTC.

This clone was picked up one time. A read error may account for a junction end that differs from germline. The chain uses TRBV5-1 and TRBJ2-7, with TRBD2 identical over 12 bases. The CDR3 runs 14 residues. CDR1 and CDR2 from the germline V gene are SGHRS and YFSETQ. The CDR3 DNA is TGCGCCAGCAGCTCAGCGACTAGCGGGGGCCCATGGAACTTC. Amino acid sequence: CASSSATSGGPWNF.

The V and J genes are TRBV28 and TRBJ1-1; 9 bases line up with TRBD1. This CDR3 spans 13 amino acids. J gave up 4 bases and V 5 bases, and 2 bases lay outside the gene matches. Germline CDR1 is MDHEN and CDR2 is SYDVKM. CDR3 sequence reads: CASSGQGSTEAFF. The CDR3, as DNA: TGTGCCAGCAGTGGACAGGGGAGCACTGAAGCTTTCTTT.

In this sample, this clone turned up once. The CDR3 nucleotides are TGTGCCAGCAGCCAACAACAGGGACTAAATCAGCCCCAGCATTTT. As protein: CASSQQQGLNQPQHF. This chain uses TRBV27 with TRBJ1-5; possibly TRBD1 for D (6 bases). The CDR3 has 15 residues. Trimming stripped 6 bases from V and 4 bases from J, with 16 bases between. From germline, CDR1 is MNHEY and CDR2 SMNVEV (reference sequence).

This clone was picked up a small number of times. CDR3 bases: TGTGCCAGCAGCTTAGTCCCTAGCGTAACAGATACGCAGTATTTT. This codes for CASSLVPSVTDTQYF. The chain uses TRBV7-6 and TRBJ2-3; TRBD2 might be the D (6 bases). Germline V gene sequence: CDR1 SGHVS, CDR2 FNYEAQ. The ends were cut back, 1 base at V and 3 bases at J, with 11 bases in the middle. The CDR3 runs 15 residues.